Below are 3 T cell receptor beta chains sequenced from a single sample in a study of T cell changes during pregnancy in multiple sclerosis. Only in-frame clones appear in the TCRdb table, and some are missing; sequencing was by immunoSEQ multiplex PCR. Of about 8,500 clones in the sample, 87% were seen once. This specimen consisted of CD8+ T cells from peripheral blood mononuclear cells, obtained in the first trimester of pregnancy. The receptors come from a female donor in good health, enrolled as a control in a pregnancy study.

This clone was found a few times. CDR3 DNA: TGTGCCAGCAGGGCGGTTGGAGGGACAGATACGCAGTATTTT. Its translation is CASRAVGGTDTQYF. This rearrangement joins TRBV6-1 to TRBJ2-3, with a possible D match to TRBD2 (6 bases). Trimming left V 6 bases short and J 3 bases short, with 13 bases between. Per germline, CDR1 MNHNS and CDR2 SASEGT. This CDR3 region has 14 residues.

By share, this clone ranks as medium-sized. The CDR3: CASSSGTGLSNQPQHF. The CDR3 nucleotides read TGTGCCAGCAGCTCCGGGACAGGGCTATCGAATCAGCCCCAGCATTTT. The chain carries TRBV7-8 and TRBJ1-5; 9 nucleotides align to TRBD1. Germline CDR1 reads SGHVS; CDR2 reads FQNEAQ. The length of the CDR3 is 16 residues. J gave up 4 bases and V 4 bases, and 8 bases lay outside the gene matches.

V gene TRBV28 combines with J gene TRBJ2-7; a weak D match, TRBD1 (6 bases). Trimming took 2 bases from V and 2 from J, leaving 16 bases between them. This CDR3 region has 16 residues. In germline, CDR1 is MDHEN, CDR2 SYDVKM. This CDR3 is CASSLLLQGETYEQYF. DNA for the CDR3: TGTGCCAGCAGTTTACTTTTACAGGGCGAAACCTACGAGCAGTACTTC.